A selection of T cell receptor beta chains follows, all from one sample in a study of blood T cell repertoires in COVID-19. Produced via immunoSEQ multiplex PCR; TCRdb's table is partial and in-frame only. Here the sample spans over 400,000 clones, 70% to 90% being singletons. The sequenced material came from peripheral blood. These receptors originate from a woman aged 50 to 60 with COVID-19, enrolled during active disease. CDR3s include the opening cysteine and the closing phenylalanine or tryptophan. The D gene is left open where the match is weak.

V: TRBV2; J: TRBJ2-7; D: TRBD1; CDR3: CASSRDRSEQYF
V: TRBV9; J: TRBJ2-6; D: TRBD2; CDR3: CASSSSGVSGAISGANVLTF
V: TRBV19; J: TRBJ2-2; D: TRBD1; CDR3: CASSIWTGGTGELFF
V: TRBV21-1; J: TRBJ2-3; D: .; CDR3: CASSNNHGTRTPTDTQYF
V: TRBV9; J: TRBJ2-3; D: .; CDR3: CASSVGGASTDTQYF
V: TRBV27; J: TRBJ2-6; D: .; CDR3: CASSLYWTPRAGANVLTF
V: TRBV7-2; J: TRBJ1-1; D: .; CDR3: CASSTAAWTEAFF
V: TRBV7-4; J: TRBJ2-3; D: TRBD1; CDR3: CASSRGQSGTDTQYF
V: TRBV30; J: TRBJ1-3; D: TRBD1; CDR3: CAWRGQGALISGNTIYF
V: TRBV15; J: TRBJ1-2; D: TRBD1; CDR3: CATSRVGTGDSYGYTF
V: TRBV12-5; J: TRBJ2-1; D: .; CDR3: CASGLEQGGYNEQFF
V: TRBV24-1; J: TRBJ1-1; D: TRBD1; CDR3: CATSDPDRVSNTEAFF
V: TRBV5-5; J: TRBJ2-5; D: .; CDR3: CASSSVRETQYF
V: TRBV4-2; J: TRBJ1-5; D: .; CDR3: CASSLTGISNQPQHF
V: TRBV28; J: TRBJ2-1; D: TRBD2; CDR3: CASSSPTSGIYNEQFF
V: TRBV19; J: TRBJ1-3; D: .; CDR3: CASSGQSGNTIYF
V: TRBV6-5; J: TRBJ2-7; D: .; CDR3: CASSYSGWEQYF
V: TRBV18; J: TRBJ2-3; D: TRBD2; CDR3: CASSPGAGGGQDTQYF
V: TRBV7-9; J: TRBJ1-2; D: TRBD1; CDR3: CASSLQGAYYGYTF
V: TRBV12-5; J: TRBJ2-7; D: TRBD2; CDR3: CASGLGGTSGAQGEQYF
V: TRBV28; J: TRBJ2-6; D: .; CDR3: CASSRTGRLTSGANVLTF
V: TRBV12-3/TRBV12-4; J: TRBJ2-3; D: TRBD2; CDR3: CASSFGGDDTQYF
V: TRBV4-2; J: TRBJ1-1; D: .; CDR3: CASSHPGGGTEAFF
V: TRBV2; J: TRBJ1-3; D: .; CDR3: CASSARTALGNTIYF
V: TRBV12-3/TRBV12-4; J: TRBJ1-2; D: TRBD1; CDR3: CASSPGQHYGYTF
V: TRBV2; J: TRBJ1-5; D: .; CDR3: CASSRAGGQPQHF
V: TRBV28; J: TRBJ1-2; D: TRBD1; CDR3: CASSPTGGYGYTF
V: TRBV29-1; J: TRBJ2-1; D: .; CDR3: CSVEGTDYNGQFF
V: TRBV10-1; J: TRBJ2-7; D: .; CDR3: CASSDQGLSLEQYF
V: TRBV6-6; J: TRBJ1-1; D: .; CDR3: CASIRENTEAFF
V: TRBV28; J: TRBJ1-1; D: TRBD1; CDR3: CASHKQGGVSEAFF
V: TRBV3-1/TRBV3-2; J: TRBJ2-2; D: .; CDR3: CASSQDRGTGELFF
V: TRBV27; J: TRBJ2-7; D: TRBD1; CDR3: CASSPRSDRGEQYF
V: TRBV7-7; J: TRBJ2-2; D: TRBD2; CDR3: CASSRGAGDTGELFF
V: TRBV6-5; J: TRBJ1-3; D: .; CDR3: CASSYAFGRAGNTIYF
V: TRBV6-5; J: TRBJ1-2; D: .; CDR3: CASWGVNRNNYGYTF
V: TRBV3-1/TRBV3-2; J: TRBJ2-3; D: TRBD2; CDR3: CASSGTGTSGGAADTQYF
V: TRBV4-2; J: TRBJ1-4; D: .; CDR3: CASSPRTEANEKLFF
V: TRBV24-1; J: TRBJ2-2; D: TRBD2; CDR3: CATSDLGTSGNTGELFF
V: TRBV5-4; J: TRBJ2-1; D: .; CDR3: CASSSPGEASYNEQFF
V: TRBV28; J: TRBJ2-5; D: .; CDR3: CASSPRQLQETQYF
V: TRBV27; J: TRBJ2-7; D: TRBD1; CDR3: CASSPQGAVEQYF
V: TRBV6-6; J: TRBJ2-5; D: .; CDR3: CASSYSSVGGAETQYF
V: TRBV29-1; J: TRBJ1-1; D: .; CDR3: CSVNRGSTEAFF
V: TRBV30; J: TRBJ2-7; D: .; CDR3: CAWSASGVHEQYF
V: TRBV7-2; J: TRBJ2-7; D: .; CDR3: CASSPLKGAYEQYF
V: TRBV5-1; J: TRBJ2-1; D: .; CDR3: CASSLDGTPYNEQFF
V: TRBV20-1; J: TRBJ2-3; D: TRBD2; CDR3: CSASRSGGSDTQYF
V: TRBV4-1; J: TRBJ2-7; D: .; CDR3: CASSQPWSYEQYF
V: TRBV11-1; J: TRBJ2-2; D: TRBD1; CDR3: CASSFGTGANGELFF
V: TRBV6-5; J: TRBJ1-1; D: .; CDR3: CASSAGTQTEAFF
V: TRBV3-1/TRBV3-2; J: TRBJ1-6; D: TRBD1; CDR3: CASSPNRDRGSPLHF
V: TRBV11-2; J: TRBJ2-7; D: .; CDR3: CASSLDLYEQYF
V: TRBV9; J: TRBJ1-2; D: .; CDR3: CASSETDYYGYTF
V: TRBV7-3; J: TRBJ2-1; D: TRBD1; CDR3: CASSTRQGANYNEQFF
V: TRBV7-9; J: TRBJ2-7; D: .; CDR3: CASSTRGSAYEQYF
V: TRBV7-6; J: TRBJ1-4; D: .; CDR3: CASSPVEPRGEKLFF
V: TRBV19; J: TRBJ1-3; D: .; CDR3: CATRRAGGNTIYF
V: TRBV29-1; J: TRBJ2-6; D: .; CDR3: CSATSSGANVLTF
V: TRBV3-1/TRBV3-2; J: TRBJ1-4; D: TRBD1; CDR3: CASSHGTGYEKLFF